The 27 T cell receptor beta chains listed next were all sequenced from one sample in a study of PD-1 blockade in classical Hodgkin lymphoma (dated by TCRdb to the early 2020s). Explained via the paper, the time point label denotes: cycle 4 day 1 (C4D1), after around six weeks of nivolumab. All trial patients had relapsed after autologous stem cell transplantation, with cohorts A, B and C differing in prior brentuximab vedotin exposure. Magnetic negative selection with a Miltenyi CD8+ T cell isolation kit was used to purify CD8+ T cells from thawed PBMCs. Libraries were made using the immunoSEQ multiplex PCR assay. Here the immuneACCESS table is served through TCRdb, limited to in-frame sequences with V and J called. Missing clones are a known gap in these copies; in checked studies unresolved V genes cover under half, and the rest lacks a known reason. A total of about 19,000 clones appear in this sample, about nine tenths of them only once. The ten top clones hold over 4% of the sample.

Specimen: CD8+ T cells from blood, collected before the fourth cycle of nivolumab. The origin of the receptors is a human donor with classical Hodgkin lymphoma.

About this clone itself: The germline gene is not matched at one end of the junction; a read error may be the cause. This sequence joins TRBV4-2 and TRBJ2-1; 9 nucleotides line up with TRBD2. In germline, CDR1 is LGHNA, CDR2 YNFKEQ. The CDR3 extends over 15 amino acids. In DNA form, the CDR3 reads TGTGACAGCAGCCAAGATCCACGCGGGAGGGGGGAGCAGTTCTTC. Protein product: CDSSQDPRGRGEQFF.

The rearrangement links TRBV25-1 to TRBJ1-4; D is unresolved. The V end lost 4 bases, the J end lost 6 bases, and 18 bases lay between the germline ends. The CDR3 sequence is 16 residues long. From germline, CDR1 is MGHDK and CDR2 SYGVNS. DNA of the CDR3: TGTGCCAGCAGTGTTCTCTCCGATCCGAGCCATGAAAAACTGTTTTTT. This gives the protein CASSVLSDPSHEKLFF.

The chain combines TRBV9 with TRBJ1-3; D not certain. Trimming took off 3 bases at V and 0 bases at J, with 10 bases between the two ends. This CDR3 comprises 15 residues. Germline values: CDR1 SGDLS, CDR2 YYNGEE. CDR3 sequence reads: CASSARTHSGNTIYF. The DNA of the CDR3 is TGTGCCAGCAGCGCCAGGACCCACTCTGGAAACACCATATATTTT.

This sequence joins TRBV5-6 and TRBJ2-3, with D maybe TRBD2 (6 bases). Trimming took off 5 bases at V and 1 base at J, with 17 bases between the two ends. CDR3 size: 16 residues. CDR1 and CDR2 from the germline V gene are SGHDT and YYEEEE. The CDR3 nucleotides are TGTGCCAGCAGGCCGATACGGGAGTCTGGCACAGATACGCAGTATTTT. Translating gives CASRPIRESGTDTQYF. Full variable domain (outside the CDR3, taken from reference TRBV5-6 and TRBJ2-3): DAGVTQSPTHLIKTRGQQVTLRCSPKSGHDTVSWYQQALGQGPQFIFQYYEEEERQRGNFPDRFSGHQFPNYSSELNVNALLLGDSALYLCASRPIRESGTDTQYFGPGTRLTVL.

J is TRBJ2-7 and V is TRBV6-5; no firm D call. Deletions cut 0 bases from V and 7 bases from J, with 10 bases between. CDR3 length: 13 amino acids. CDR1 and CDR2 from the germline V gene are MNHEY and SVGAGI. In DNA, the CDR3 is TGTGCCAGCAGTTACTCGATTTTGGGGGAGCAGTACTTC. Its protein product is CASSYSILGEQYF.

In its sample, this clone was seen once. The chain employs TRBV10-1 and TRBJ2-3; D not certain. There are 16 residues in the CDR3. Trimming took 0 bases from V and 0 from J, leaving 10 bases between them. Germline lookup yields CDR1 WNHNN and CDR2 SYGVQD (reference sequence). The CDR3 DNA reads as TGCGCCAGCAGTGAGTCAGCGCGGCCTAGCACAGATACGCAGTATTTT. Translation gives CASSESARPSTDTQYF.

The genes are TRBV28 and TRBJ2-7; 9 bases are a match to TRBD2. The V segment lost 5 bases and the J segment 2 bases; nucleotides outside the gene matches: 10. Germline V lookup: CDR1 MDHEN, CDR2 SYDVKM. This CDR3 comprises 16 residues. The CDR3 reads CASSPRAAGGAYEQYF. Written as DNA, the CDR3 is TGTGCCAGCAGTCCCAGGGCAGCGGGAGGAGCCTACGAGCAGTACTTC.

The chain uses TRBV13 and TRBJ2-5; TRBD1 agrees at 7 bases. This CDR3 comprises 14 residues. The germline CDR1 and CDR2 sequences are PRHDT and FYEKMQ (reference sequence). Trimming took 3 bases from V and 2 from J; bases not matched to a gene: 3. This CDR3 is CASSLGQRQETQYF. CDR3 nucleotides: TGTGCCAGCAGCTTGGGACAGAGACAAGAGACCCAGTACTTC. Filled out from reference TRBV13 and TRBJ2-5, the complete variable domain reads AAGVIQSPRHLIKEKRETATLKCYPIPRHDTVYWYQQGPGQDPQFLISFYEKMQSDKGSIPDRFSAQQFSDYHSELNMSSLELGDSALYFCASSLGQRQETQYFGPGTRLLVL.

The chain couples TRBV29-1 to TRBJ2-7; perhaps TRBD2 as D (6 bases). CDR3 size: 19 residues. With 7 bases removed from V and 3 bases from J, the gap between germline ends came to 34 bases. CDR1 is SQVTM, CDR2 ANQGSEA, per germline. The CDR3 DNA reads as TGCAGCGCCCGAAGAGGCCCCTCTTGTCTGGACGGGGGTTTCTACGAGCAGTACTTC. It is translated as CSARRGPSCLDGGFYEQYF.

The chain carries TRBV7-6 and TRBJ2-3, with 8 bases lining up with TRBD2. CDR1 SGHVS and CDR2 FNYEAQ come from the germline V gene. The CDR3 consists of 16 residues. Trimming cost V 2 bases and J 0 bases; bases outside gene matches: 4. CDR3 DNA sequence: TGTGCCAGCAGCTTACCGGGAGGGCCGAGCACAGATACGCAGTATTTT. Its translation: CASSLPGGPSTDTQYF. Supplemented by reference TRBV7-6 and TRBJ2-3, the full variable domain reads GAGVSQSPRYKVTKRGQDVALRCDPISGHVSLYWYRQALGQGPEFLTYFNYEAQQDKSGLPNDRFSAERPEGSISTLTIQRTEQRDSAMYRCASSLPGGPSTDTQYFGPGTRLTVL.

The CDR3 DNA is TGTGCCAGCAGCTGGGGACTAGCGGGAGATGAGCAGTACTTC. Its protein is CASSWGLAGDEQYF. V usage is TRBV7-6 and J usage is TRBJ2-7, with 14 bases identical to TRBD2. The CDR3 is 14 amino acids. V dropped 4 bases and J dropped 7; count of bases not matched to a gene: 3. CDR1 and CDR2 (germline): SGHVS, FNYEAQ.

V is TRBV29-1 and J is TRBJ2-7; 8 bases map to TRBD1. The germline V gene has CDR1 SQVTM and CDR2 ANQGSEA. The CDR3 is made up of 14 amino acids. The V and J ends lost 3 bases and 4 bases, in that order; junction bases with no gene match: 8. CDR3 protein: CSVEYTGQEYEQYF. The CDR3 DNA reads TGCAGCGTTGAGTACACGGGACAGGAATACGAGCAGTACTTC.

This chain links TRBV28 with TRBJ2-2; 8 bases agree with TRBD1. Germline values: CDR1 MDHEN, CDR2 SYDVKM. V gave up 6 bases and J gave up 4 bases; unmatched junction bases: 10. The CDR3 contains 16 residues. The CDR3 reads CASSPDRGRSTGELFF. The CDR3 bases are TGTGCCAGCAGCCCCGACAGGGGACGCTCCACCGGGGAGCTGTTTTTT.

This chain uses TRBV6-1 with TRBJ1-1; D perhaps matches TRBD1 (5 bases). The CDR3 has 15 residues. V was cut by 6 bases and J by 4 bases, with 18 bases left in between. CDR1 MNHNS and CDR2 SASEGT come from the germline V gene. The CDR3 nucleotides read TGTGCCAGCAGGTGGGACGGCGGATTGAGCACTGAAGCTTTCTTT. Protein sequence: CASRWDGGLSTEAFF.

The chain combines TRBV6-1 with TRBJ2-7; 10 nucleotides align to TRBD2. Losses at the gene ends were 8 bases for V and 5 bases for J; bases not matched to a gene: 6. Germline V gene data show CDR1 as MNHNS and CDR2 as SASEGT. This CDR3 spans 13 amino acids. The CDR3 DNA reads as TGTGCCAGCCTAGCGGGAGCAGGCAACGAGCAGTACTTC. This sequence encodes CASLAGAGNEQYF.

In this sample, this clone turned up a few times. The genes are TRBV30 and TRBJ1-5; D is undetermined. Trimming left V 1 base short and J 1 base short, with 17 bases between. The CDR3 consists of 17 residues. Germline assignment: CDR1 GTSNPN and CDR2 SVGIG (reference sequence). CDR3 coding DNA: TGTGCCTGGAGTGACCCGTCCTTCGGGATAAGCAATCAGCCCCAGCATTTT. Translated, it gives CAWSDPSFGISNQPQHF.

CDR3 in amino acids: CASSASLDRGSCKGETQYF. CDR3 nucleotide sequence: TGTGCCAGCAGCGCCTCCTTGGACAGGGGGTCATGTAAGGGAGAGACCCAGTACTTC. The chain has TRBV9 and TRBJ2-5; 10 bases align to TRBD1. The length of the CDR3 is 19 residues. The germline gives CDR1 SGDLS, CDR2 YYNGEE. With 3 bases clipped from V and 4 bases from J, the junction kept 18 bases outside the gene matches.

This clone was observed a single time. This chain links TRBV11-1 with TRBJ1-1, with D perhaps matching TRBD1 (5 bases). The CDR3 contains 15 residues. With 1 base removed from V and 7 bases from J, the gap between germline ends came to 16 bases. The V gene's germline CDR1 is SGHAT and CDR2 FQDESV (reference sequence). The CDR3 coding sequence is TGTGCCAGCAGCTTAGGTCTCCAGGGATTTGGTGAAGCTTTCTTT. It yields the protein CASSLGLQGFGEAFF.

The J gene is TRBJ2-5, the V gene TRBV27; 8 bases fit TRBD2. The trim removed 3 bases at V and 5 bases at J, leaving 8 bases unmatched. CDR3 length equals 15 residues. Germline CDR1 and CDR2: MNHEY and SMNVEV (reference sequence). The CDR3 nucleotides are TGTGCCAGCAGTTTCTACGGGAGGGCCGCGGAGACCCAGTACTTC. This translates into CASSFYGRAAETQYF.

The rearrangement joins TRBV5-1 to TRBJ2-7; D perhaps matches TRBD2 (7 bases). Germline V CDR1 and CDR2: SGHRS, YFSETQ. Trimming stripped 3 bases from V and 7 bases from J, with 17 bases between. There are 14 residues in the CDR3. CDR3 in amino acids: CASSSEGRGEEQYF. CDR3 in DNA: TGCGCCAGCAGCTCCGAGGGGAGGGGGGAGGAGCAGTACTTC.

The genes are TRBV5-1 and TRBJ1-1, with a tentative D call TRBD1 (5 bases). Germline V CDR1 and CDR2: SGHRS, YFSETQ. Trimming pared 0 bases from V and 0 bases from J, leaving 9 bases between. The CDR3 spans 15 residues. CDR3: CASSLVGGVNTEAFF. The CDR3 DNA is TGCGCCAGCAGCTTGGTCGGGGGAGTGAACACTGAAGCTTTCTTT.

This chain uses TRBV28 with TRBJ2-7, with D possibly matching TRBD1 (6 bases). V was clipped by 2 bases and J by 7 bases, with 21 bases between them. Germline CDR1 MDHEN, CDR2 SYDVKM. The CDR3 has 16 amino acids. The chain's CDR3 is CASSLGDLQGQGEQYF. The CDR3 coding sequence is TGTGCCAGCAGTTTAGGGGACCTTCAGGGGCAGGGAGAGCAGTACTTC.

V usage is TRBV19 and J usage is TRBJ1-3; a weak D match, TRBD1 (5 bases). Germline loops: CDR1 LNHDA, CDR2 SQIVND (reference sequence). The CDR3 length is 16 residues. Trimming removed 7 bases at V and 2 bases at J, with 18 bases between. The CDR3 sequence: CASTSFLETAGNTIYF. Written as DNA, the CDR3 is TGTGCCAGTACCTCCTTCCTTGAGACAGCTGGAAACACCATATATTTT.

CDR3 nucleotide sequence: TGCGCCAGCAGTAGGCACTGGGGACAAGAGACCCAGTACTTC. Encoded protein: CASSRHWGQETQYF. The chain carries TRBV4-1 and TRBJ2-5; D not resolved. This CDR3 is 14 amino acids long. Germline V CDR1 and CDR2: MGHRA, YSYEKL. V lost 6 bases, J lost 2 bases, and 13 bases lay in between.

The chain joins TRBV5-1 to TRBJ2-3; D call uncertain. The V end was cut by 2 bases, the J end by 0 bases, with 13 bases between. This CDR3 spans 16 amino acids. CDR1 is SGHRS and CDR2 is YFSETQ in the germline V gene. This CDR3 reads CASSFPRRTSTDTQYF. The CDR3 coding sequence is TGCGCCAGCAGCTTCCCCCGGAGAACCAGCACAGATACGCAGTATTTT.

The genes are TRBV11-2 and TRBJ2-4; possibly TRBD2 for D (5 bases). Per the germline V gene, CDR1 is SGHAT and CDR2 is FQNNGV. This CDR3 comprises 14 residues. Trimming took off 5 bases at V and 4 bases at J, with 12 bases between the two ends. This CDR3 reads CASSLTGGKNIQYF. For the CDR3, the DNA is TGTGCCAGCAGCCTTACCGGCGGGAAAAACATTCAGTACTTC.

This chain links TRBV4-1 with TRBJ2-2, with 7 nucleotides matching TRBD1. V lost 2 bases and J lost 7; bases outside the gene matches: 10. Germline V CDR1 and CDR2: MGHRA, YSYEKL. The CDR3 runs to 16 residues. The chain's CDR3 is CASSQRPTGASGELFF. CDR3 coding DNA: TGCGCCAGCAGCCAACGTCCAACAGGGGCCAGCGGGGAGCTGTTTTTT.